This passage covers 19 T cell receptor beta chains from one sample sequenced in a study of T cell repertoires in cytomegalovirus infection. TCRdb used MiXCR to reprocess the reads, holding one entry per CDR3 protein. The sample lists 400,000 or so distinct CDR3 sequences; 30% to 40% were seen once. Sequenced input: PBMCs. The receptors here all came from a human donor in good health (CMV status not recorded). Some clones in this sample may be carry-over from other donors' samples.

This clonotype was detected a few times. The chain employs TRBV28 and TRBJ1-5; D unresolved. The CDR3 is 14 residues long. From germline, CDR1 is MDHEN and CDR2 SYDVKM. Trimming removed 7 bases from V and 3 bases from J, with 13 bases in between. CDR3 in amino acids: CASTLRRDNQPQHF. The CDR3 DNA reads as TGTGCCAGCACCCTTCGACGGGACAATCAGCCCCAGCATTTT.

Only one count was recorded for this clonotype. The junction departs from the called germline gene at one end, perhaps through a read error. The chain joins TRBV4-1 to TRBJ2-1, with 10 bases fitting TRBD2. Germline V gene lookup returns CDR1 MGHRA and CDR2 YSYEKL. CDR3 length: 14 residues. The chain's CDR3 is CSSSQDSGGNEQFF. CDR3 DNA sequence: TGCTCCAGCAGCCAAGATAGCGGGGGGAATGAGCAGTTCTTC.

V and J are TRBV6-2 or TRBV6-3 and TRBJ2-7, with D tentatively TRBD2 (5 bases). CDR3 length equals 19 residues. V was shortened by 6 bases and J by 0 bases, with 27 bases between the two germline ends. The germline CDR1 and CDR2 sequences are MNHEY and SVGEGT. CDR3 region: CASSFTVRGTISNSYEQYF. The CDR3 DNA follows: TGTGCCAGCAGCTTCACGGTCCGGGGTACCATCTCCAACTCCTACGAGCAGTACTTC.

In this sample, this clonotype turned up a few times. This sequence joins TRBV11-2 and TRBJ2-7; D is perhaps TRBD1 (5 bases). Trimming removed 6 bases at V and 6 bases at J, with 15 bases between. The CDR3 extends over 13 amino acids. Germline loops: CDR1 SGHAT, CDR2 FQNNGV. CDR3 nucleotides: TGTGCCAGCAGGCCAACCACAGGCATCGAGCAGTACTTC. This codes for CASRPTTGIEQYF.

This clonotype came up a few times. This chain connects TRBV12-3 or TRBV12-4 to TRBJ2-1; no definite D call. The CDR3 is 13 residues long. V was clipped by 3 bases and J by 7 bases, with 10 bases between them. The CDR3 DNA is TGTGCCAGCAGTTTGGCGACTCCTAATGAGCAGTTCTTC. It encodes CASSLATPNEQFF.

V is TRBV6-1 and J is TRBJ1-1, with D perhaps TRBD1 (5 bases). The CDR3 extends over 14 amino acids. From germline, CDR1 is MNHNS and CDR2 SASEGT. The ends were cut back, 7 bases at V and 8 bases at J, with 20 bases in the middle. The CDR3: CASTKSGHRGEAFF. Written as DNA, the CDR3 is TGTGCCAGCACCAAATCGGGGCACCGCGGGGAAGCTTTCTTT.

About this clonotype itself: A clone one base away is much larger, so this may be a read error. The chain has TRBV7-6 and TRBJ2-1, with D possibly being TRBD2 (6 bases). This CDR3 is built from 13 residues. The germline V gene has CDR1 SGHVS and CDR2 FNYEAQ. The CDR3 DNA follows: TGTGCCAGAAGCTTGGGGGGACACAATGAGCAGTTCTTC. Protein sequence: CARSLGGHNEQFF.

The rearrangement links TRBV4-1 to TRBJ1-1; D unresolved. The germline CDR1 and CDR2 sequences are MGHRA and YSYEKL. Trimming took 2 bases from V and 0 from J, leaving 10 bases between them. CDR3 length: 15 residues. The CDR3 sequence: CASSQPGSLNTEAFF. The CDR3 DNA reads TGCGCCAGCAGCCAACCGGGATCCCTGAACACTGAAGCTTTCTTT.

This rearrangement joins TRBV15 to TRBJ2-1, with D perhaps assigned TRBD1 or TRBD2 (5 bases each). CDR3 length equals 13 residues. Germline V gene data show CDR1 as LNHNV and CDR2 as YYDKDF (reference sequence). V was trimmed by 1 base and J by 6 bases, leaving 7 bases between them. For the CDR3, the DNA is TGTGCCACCAGCAGAGGGGACGGCAATGAGCAGTTCTTC. This encodes CATSRGDGNEQFF.

The chain joins TRBV11-2 to TRBJ1-6, with D perhaps TRBD1 (5 bases). V was pared by 6 bases and J by 10 bases, with 19 bases between. This CDR3 spans 15 amino acids. The V gene's germline CDR1 is SGHAT and CDR2 FQNNGV. CDR3 protein: CASREWTHPMSPLHF. DNA for the CDR3: TGTGCCAGCAGGGAGTGGACACACCCGATGTCACCCCTCCACTTT.

This chain connects TRBV19 to TRBJ1-1, with D maybe TRBD1 (6 bases). Trimming took off 4 bases at V and 3 bases at J, with 12 bases between the two ends. Per the germline V gene, CDR1 is LNHDA and CDR2 is SQIVND (reference sequence). The CDR3 covers 14 residues. As DNA, the CDR3 is TGTGCCAGTAGTACCCCCGGGGGCGACACTGAAGCTTTCTTT. It yields the protein CASSTPGGDTEAFF.

The chain joins TRBV19 to TRBJ2-7, with unresolved D. V gave up 1 base and J gave up 0 bases, with 10 bases separating them. The CDR3 contains 15 residues. Germline V lookup: CDR1 LNHDA, CDR2 SQIVND (reference sequence). The DNA for the CDR3 is TGTGCCAGTAGTATAGGCCTCAGGAGCTCCTACGAGCAGTACTTC. Encoded protein: CASSIGLRSSYEQYF.

The table lists this clonotype with a count of one. V gene TRBV19 combines with J gene TRBJ2-6; tentatively, D is TRBD1 or TRBD2 (5 bases each). Germline CDR1 LNHDA, CDR2 SQIVND (reference sequence). This CDR3 is built from 17 residues. The ends were cut back, 3 bases at V and 0 bases at J, with 12 bases in the middle. The CDR3 region has the DNA TGTGCCAGTAGTATCCAGGGTGCGGGCTCTGGGGCCAACGTCCTGACTTTC. The encoded protein is CASSIQGAGSGANVLTF.

This clonotype was seen more than once but under ten times. The J gene is TRBJ2-5, the V gene TRBV6-1; TRBD2 aligns across 7 bases. Germline V gene lookup returns CDR1 MNHNS and CDR2 SASEGT. The V and J ends lost 6 bases and 1 base, in that order; junction bases with no gene match: 11. The CDR3 contains 16 residues. CDR3 residues: CASRRGTPSIQETQYF. In DNA form, the CDR3 reads TGTGCCAGCAGGCGGGGGACTCCATCGATCCAAGAGACCCAGTACTTC.

As concerns this clonotype: Germline is not matched at one junction end, which may reflect a read error. This chain joins TRBV5-6 and TRBJ2-3; TRBD2 is a possible D gene (6 bases). The CDR3 spans 15 residues. CDR1 is SGHDT and CDR2 is YYEEEE in the germline V gene. In nucleotides, the CDR3 is TGTGCCAGCCGCTTGGCGGGGTACAGCACAGATACGCAGTATTTT. Its translation: CASRLAGYSTDTQYF.

The chain uses TRBV14 and TRBJ2-1; D might be TRBD2 (6 bases). The V end lost 2 bases, the J end lost 0 bases, and 8 bases lay between the germline ends. The germline V gene encodes CDR1 SGHDN and CDR2 FVKESK. The CDR3 runs to 15 residues. The CDR3 DNA follows: TGTGCCAGCAGCCAAACCGGGAGCTCCTACAATGAGCAGTTCTTC. It yields the protein CASSQTGSSYNEQFF. Based on the CDR3 plus reference TRBV14 and TRBJ2-1, the full variable domain is EAGVTQFPSHSVIEKGQTVTLRCDPISGHDNLYWYRRVMGKEIKFLLHFVKESKQDESGMPNNRFLAERTGGTYSTLKVQPAELEDSGVYFCASSQTGSSYNEQFFGPGTRLTVL.

In regard to this clonotype: This may be a read error: a much more frequent sequence differs by one nucleotide. CDR3 protein: CASKVSGNYEQYF. The CDR3 DNA reads TGTGCCAGTAAAGTTTCGGGAAACTACGAGCAGTACTTC. The chain joins TRBV7-2 to TRBJ2-7; perhaps TRBD2 as D (5 bases). The germline CDR1 and CDR2 sequences are SGHTA and FQGNSA. The CDR3 contains 13 residues. The ends were cut back, 9 bases at V and 3 bases at J, with 15 bases in the middle.

This chain links TRBV27 with TRBJ1-2; D is unresolved. CDR3 length equals 17 residues. V lost 6 bases, J lost 0 bases, and 20 bases lay in between. The germline CDR1 and CDR2 sequences are MNHEY and SMNVEV (reference sequence). CDR3 protein: CASRPGSTQRSNYGYTF. The CDR3 DNA reads as TGTGCCAGCAGGCCGGGAAGTACCCAGCGCTCTAACTATGGCTACACCTTC.

V gene TRBV7-9 combines with J gene TRBJ1-1; D uncertain. Trimming pared 2 bases from V and 3 bases from J, leaving 10 bases between. The CDR3 totals 14 residues. Germline V gene data show CDR1 as SEHNR and CDR2 as FQNEAQ (reference sequence). CDR3 region: CASSLNAGDTEAFF. Written as DNA, the CDR3 is TGTGCCAGCAGCTTAAACGCCGGAGACACTGAAGCTTTCTTT. Filled out from reference TRBV7-9 and TRBJ1-1, the complete variable domain reads DTGVSQNPRHKITKRGQNVTFRCDPISEHNRLYWYRQTLGQGPEFLTYFQNEAQLEKSRLLSDRFSAERPKGSFSTLEIQRTEQGDSAMYLCASSLNAGDTEAFFGQGTRLTVV.